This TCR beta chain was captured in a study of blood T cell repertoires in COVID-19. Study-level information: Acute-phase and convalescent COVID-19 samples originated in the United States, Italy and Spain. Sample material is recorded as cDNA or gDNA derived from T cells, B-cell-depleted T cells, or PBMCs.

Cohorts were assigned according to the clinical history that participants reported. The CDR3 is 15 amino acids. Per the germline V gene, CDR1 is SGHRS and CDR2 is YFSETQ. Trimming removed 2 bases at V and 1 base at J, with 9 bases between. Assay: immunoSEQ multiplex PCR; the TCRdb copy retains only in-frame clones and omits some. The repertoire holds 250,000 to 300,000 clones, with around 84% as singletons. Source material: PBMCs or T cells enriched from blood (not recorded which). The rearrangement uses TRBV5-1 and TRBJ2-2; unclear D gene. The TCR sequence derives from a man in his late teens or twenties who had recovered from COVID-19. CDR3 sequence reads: CASSFLQMNTGELFF. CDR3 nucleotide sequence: TGCGCCAGCAGCTTTTTACAGATGAACACCGGGGAGCTGTTTTTT. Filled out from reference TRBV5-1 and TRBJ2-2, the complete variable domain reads KAGVTQTPRYLIKTRGQQVTLSCSPISGHRSVSWYQQTPGQGLQFLFEYFSETQRNKGNFPGRFSGRQFSNSRSEMNVSTLELGDSALYLCASSFLQMNTGELFFGEGSRLTVL.